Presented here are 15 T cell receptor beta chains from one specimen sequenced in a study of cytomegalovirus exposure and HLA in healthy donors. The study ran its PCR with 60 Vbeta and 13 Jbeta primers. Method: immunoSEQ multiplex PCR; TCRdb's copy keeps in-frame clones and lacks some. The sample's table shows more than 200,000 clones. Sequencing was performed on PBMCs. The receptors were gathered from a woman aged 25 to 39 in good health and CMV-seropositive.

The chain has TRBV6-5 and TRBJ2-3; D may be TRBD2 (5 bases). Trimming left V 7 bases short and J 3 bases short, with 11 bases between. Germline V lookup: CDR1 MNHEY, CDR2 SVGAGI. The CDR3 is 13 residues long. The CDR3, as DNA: TGTGCCAGCAAGGCGCCGGGAACAGATACGCAGTATTTT. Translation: CASKAPGTDTQYF.

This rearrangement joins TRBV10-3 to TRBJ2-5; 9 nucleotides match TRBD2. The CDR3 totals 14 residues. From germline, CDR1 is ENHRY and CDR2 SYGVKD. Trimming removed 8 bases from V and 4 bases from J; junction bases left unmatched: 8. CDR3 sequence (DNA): TGTGCCATCTGGTCGCGCGGGGGGGCAGAGACCCAGTACTTC. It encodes CAIWSRGGAETQYF.

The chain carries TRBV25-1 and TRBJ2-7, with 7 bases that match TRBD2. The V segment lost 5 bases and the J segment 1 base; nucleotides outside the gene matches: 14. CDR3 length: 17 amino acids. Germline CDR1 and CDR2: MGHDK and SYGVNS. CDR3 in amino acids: CASSILGEGQKSYEQYF. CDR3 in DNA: TGTGCCAGCAGTATCCTGGGGGAGGGGCAGAAATCCTACGAGCAGTACTTC.

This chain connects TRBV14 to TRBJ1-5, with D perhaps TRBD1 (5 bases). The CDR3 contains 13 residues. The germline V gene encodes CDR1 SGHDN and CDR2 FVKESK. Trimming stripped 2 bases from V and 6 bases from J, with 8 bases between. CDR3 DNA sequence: TGTGCCAGCAGCCAAACAGGCAGTCAGCCCCAGCATTTT. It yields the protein CASSQTGSQPQHF.

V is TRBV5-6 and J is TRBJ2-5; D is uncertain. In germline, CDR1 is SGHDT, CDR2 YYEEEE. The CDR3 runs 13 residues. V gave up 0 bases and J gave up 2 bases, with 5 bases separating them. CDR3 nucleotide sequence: TGTGCCAGCAGCTTGGACGAGCAAGAGACCCAGTACTTC. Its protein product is CASSLDEQETQYF.

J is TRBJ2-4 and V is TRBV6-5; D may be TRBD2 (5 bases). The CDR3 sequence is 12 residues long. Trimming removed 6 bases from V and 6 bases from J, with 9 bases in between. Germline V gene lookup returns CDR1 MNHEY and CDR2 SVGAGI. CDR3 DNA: TGTGCCAGCAGGGACTTGGGAAACATTCAGTACTTC. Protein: CASRDLGNIQYF.

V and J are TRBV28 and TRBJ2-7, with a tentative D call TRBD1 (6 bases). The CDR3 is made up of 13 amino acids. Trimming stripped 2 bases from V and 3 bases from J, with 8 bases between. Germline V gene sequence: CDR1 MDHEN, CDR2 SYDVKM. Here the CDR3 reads CASSLIQGYEQYF. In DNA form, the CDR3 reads TGTGCCAGCAGTTTAATACAGGGCTACGAGCAGTACTTC.

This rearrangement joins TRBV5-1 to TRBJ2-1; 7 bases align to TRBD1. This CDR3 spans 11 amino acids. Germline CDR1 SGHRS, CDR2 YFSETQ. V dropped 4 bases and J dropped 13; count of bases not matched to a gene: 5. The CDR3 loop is CASSPGQRQFF. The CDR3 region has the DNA TGCGCCAGCAGCCCGGGACAGCGTCAGTTCTTC.

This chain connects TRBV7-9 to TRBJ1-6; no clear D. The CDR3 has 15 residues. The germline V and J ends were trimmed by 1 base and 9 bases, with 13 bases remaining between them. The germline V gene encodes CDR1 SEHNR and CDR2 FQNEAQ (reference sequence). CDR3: CASSLVMGSGSPLHF. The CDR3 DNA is TGTGCCAGCAGCTTAGTGATGGGTTCGGGTTCACCCCTCCACTTT. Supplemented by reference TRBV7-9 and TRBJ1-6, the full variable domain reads DTGVSQNPRHKITKRGQNVTFRCDPISEHNRLYWYRQTLGQGPEFLTYFQNEAQLEKSRLLSDRFSAERPKGSFSTLEIQRTEQGDSAMYLCASSLVMGSGSPLHFGNGTRLTVT.

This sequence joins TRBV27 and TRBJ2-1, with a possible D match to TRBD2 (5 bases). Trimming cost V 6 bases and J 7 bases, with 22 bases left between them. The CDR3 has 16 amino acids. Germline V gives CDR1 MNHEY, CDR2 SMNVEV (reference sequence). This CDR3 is CASRAVSAPLGNEQFF. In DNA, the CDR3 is TGTGCCAGCAGGGCGGTTAGCGCTCCCCTCGGGAATGAGCAGTTCTTC.

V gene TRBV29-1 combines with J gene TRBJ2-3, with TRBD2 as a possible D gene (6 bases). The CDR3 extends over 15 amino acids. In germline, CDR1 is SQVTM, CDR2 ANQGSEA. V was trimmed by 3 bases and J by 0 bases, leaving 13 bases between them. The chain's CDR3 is CSVDPQRVSTDTQYF. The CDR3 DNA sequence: TGCAGCGTTGATCCCCAGCGGGTCAGCACAGATACGCAGTATTTT.

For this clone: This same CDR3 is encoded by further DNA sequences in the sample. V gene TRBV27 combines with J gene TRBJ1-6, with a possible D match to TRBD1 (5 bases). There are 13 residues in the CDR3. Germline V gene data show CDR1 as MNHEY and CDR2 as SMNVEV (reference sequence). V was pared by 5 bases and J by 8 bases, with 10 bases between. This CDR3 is CASSLGGDSPLHF. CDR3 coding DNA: TGTGCCAGCAGTCTCGGAGGGGATTCACCCCTCCACTTT.

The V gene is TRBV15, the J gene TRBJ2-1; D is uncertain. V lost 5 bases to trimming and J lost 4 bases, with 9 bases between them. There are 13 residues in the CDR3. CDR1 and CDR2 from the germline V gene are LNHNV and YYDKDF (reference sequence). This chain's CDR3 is CATSPSFYNEQFF. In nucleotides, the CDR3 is TGTGCCACCAGCCCGTCTTTTTACAATGAGCAGTTCTTC.

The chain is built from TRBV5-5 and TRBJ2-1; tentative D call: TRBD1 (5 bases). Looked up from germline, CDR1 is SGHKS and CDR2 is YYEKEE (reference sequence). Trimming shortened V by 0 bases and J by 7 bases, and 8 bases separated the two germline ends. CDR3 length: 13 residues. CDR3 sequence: CASSLARTNEQFF. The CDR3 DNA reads TGTGCCAGCAGCTTGGCTCGGACAAATGAGCAGTTCTTC.

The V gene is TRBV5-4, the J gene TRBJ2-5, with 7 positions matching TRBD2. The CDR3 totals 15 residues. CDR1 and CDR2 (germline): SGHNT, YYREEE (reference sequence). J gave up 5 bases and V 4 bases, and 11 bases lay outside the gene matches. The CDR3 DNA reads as TGTGCCAGCAGCGCTTCGGGCCCCGGGGGGGAGACCCAGTACTTC. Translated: CASSASGPGGETQYF.